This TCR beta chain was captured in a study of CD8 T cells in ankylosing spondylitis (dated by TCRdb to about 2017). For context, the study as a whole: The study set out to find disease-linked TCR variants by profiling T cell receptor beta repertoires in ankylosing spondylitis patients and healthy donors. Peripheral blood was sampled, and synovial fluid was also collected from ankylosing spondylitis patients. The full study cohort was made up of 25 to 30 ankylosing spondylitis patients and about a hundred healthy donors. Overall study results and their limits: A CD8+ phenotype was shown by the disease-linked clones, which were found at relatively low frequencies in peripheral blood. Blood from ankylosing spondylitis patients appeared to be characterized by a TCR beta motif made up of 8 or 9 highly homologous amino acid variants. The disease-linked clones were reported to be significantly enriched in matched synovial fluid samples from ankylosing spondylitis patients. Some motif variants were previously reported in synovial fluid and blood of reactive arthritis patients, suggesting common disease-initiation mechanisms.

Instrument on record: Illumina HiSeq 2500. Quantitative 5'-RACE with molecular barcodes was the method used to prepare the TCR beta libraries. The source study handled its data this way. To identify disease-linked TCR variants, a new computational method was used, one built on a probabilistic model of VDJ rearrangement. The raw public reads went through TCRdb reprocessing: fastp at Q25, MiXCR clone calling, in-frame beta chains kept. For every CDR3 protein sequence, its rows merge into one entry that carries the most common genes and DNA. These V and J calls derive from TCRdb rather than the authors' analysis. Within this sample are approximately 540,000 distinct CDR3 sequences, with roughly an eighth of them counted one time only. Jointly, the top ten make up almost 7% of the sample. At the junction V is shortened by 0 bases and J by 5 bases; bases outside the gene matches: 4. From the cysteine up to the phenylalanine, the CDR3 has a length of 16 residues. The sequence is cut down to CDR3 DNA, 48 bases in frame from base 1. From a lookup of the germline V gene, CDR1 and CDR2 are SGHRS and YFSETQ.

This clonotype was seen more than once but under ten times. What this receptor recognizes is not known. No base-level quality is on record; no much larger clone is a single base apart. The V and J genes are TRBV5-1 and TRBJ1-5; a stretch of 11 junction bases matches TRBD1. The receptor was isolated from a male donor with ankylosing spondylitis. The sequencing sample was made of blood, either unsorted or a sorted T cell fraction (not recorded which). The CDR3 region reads CASSLGGQGADQPQHF. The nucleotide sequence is TGCGCCAGCAGCTTGGGAGGACAGGGGGCCGATCAGCCCCAGCATTTT.